The T cell receptor (beta chain) under discussion was sequenced for a study of T-cell reconstitution after alpha-beta-depleted transplantation in children. The V gene's germline CDR1 is MGHRA and CDR2 YSYEKL. The CDR3 covers 17 residues. V was cut by 0 bases and J by 0 bases, with 15 bases left in between. Unique molecular identifiers featured in how the TCRbeta library was prepared. TCRdb fed the PCR reads into MiXCR, producing one record per CDR3 protein. The sample yields a few hundred thousand distinct CDR3 sequences, 10% seen once. Only a few counts were recorded for this clonotype. This specimen consisted of PBMCs from the stem cell graft donor, obtained from the stem cell graft. The J gene is TRBJ2-7, the V gene TRBV4-1; D possibly corresponds to TRBD1 (7 bases). The clonotype was recovered from a human donor who donated a stem cell graft to a child with acute lymphoblastic leukemia. The CDR3: CASSQDPAGQNSYEQYF. CDR3 sequence (DNA): TGCGCCAGCAGCCAAGATCCCGCGGGACAGAACTCCTACGAGCAGTACTTC.